Each of the 8 T cell receptor beta chains below was sequenced from the same sample in a study of OX40 agonist ivuxolimab in advanced cancers. Assay: immunoSEQ multiplex PCR; the TCRdb copy retains only in-frame clones and omits some. The sample carries about 120,000 clones, more than 80% recorded once. The input for sequencing was CD4+ or CD8+ T cells sorted from blood, taken in a trial of the OX40 agonist ivuxolimab. The receptors shown here come from an adult with an advanced solid tumor such as melanoma, head and neck, liver or kidney cancer.

The V call is TRBV18, the J call TRBJ1-1, with unresolved D. The V end was cut by 2 bases, the J end by 1 base, with 11 bases between. The CDR3 runs to 15 residues. In germline, CDR1 is KGHSH, CDR2 LQKENI. As DNA, the CDR3 is TGTGCCAGCTCACCAATCCAGGCGGGGAACACTGAAGCTTTCTTT. It codes for CASSPIQAGNTEAFF. Full variable domain (rest looked up from reference TRBV18 and TRBJ1-1): NAGVMQNPRHLVRRRGQEARLRCSPMKGHSHVYWYRQLPEEGLKFMVYLQKENIIDESGMPKERFSAEFPKEGPSILRIQQVVRGDSAAYFCASSPIQAGNTEAFFGQGTRLTVV.

The gene calls are TRBV28 and TRBJ2-6; a weak D match, TRBD1 (6 bases). V lost 5 bases and J lost 0, with 14 bases in between. Germline assignment: CDR1 MDHEN and CDR2 SYDVKM. The CDR3 has 17 amino acids. CDR3 residues: CASSRPTGTSGANVLTF. The CDR3 DNA is TGTGCCAGCAGTCGACCAACAGGGACCTCTGGGGCCAACGTCCTGACTTTC.

The chain carries TRBV5-1 and TRBJ2-2; TRBD2 aligns across 8 bases. Trimming removed 4 bases from V and 1 base from J; junction bases left unmatched: 3. The CDR3 sequence is 15 residues long. Germline lookup yields CDR1 SGHRS and CDR2 YFSETQ. The CDR3 here is CASSALAGNTGELFF. The CDR3 DNA reads as TGCGCCAGCAGCGCTCTAGCGGGGAACACCGGGGAGCTGTTTTTT.

The V and J genes are TRBV7-3 and TRBJ2-1, with 8 bases aligning to TRBD2. Trimming at V came to 5 bases and at J to 4 bases, leaving 4 bases not matched to a gene. This CDR3 is built from 14 residues. Germline V gene sequence: CDR1 SGHTA, CDR2 FQGTGA. The CDR3 loop reads CASSPPGGYNEQFF. DNA for the CDR3: TGTGCCAGCAGCCCCCCGGGGGGGTACAATGAGCAGTTCTTC.

The chain has TRBV7-2 and TRBJ2-3, with a tentative D call TRBD2 (5 bases). There are 17 residues in the CDR3. V gave up 3 bases and J gave up 0 bases, with 16 bases separating them. Germline values: CDR1 SGHTA, CDR2 FQGNSA. In DNA, the CDR3 is TGTGCCAGCAGCTTTTTGGAGCTTCGGACTAGCACAGATACGCAGTATTTT. Its protein is CASSFLELRTSTDTQYF.

V is TRBV6-5 and J is TRBJ1-1; D call uncertain. V gave up 0 bases and J gave up 3 bases, with 11 bases separating them. Germline V gene data show CDR1 as MNHEY and CDR2 as SVGAGI. The CDR3 loop spans 15 amino acids. The DNA of the CDR3 is TGTGCCAGCAGTTACTCGAAAGTCCGGGACACTGAAGCTTTCTTT. This codes for CASSYSKVRDTEAFF.

This rearrangement joins TRBV4-1 to TRBJ2-1, with D tentatively TRBD1 or TRBD2 (6 bases each). Germline CDR1 and CDR2: MGHRA and YSYEKL. Deletions cut 4 bases from V and 8 bases from J, with 15 bases between. The CDR3 length is 14 residues. CDR3 sequence reads: CASSPRGTGDEQFF. CDR3 nucleotides: TGCGCCAGCAGCCCGAGGGGGACGGGGGATGAGCAGTTCTTC.

The rearrangement uses TRBV5-1 and TRBJ2-7; D may correspond to TRBD1 or TRBD2 (5 bases each). The CDR3 is made up of 15 amino acids. CDR1 is SGHRS and CDR2 is YFSETQ in the germline V gene. Trimming pared 2 bases from V and 3 bases from J, leaving 15 bases between. This CDR3 is CASSLQGDRNYEQYF. The CDR3 DNA sequence: TGCGCCAGCAGCTTACAAGGGGACCGCAACTACGAGCAGTACTTC.